The present TCR beta chain was sequenced within a study of OX40 agonist ivuxolimab in advanced cancers. Study conclusions and caveats: CD8+ T cells averaged more expanded clones than CD4+.

Method: immunoSEQ multiplex PCR; TCRdb's copy keeps in-frame clones and lacks some. The table includes around 28,000 clones, 70% to 90% detected once. This clone has only one observation. What it binds is not known. CDR1 is SNHLY and CDR2 is FYNNEI in the germline V gene. V lost 6 bases and J 3 bases, leaving 11 bases between the germline ends. The CDR3 consists of 13 residues. The chain carries TRBV2 and TRBJ1-1; no reliable D call. The starting material was CD4+ or CD8+ T cells sorted from blood, obtained in a trial of the OX40 agonist ivuxolimab. The TCR comes from an adult with an advanced solid tumor such as melanoma, head and neck, liver or kidney cancer. The CDR3 reads CASRSGLDTEAFF. The CDR3 bases are TGTGCCAGCAGGTCGGGATTGGACACTGAAGCTTTCTTT.